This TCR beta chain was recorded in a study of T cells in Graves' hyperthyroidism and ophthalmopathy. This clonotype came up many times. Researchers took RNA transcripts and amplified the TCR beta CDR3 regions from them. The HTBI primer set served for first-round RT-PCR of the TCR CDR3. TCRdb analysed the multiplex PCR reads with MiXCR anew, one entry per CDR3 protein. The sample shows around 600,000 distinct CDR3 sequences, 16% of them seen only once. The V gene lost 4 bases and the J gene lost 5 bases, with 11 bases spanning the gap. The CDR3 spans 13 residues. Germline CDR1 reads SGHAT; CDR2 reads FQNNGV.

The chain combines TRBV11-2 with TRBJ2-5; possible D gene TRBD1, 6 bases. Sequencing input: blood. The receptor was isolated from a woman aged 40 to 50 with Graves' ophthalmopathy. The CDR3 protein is CASSYRVMETQYF. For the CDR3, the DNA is TGTGCCAGCAGCTACAGGGTCATGGAGACCCAGTACTTC.